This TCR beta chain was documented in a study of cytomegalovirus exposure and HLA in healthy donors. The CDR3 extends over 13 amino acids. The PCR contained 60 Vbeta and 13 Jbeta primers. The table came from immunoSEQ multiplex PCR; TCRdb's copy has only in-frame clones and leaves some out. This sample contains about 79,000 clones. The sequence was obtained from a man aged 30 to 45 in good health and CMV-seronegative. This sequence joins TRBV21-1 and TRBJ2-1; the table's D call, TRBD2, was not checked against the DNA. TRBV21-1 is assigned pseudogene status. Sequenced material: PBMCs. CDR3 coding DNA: TGTGCCAGCAGCCCCGGTCCTAACAATGAGCAGTTCTTC. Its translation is CASSPGPNNEQFF.